The next 23 T cell receptor beta chains were all read from a single sample in a study of T cell repertoires in cytomegalovirus infection. No antigen is known for these receptors. MiXCR, applied by TCRdb to the reads, yields one record per CDR3 protein. The data show approximately 730,000 distinct CDR3 sequences, with around a third seen just once and around a sixth held by the top ten. The sample here was cultured PBMCs, taken from culture after CMV antigen stimulation. The receptors stem from a human donor in good health (CMV status not recorded). Some clones in this sample may be carry-over from other donors' samples.

This clonotype was observed a few times. V and J are TRBV7-6 and TRBJ2-2; 9 bases are a match to TRBD2. There are 15 residues in the CDR3. The trim removed 6 bases at V and 7 bases at J, leaving 9 bases unmatched. Germline CDR1 is SGHVS and CDR2 is FNYEAQ. CDR3 sequence (DNA): TGTGCCAGCAGACCTGTAGCGGGAGTGGACGGGGAGCTGTTTTTT. Its protein product is CASRPVAGVDGELFF. The whole variable domain, filled in from reference TRBV7-6 and TRBJ2-2, reads GAGVSQSPRYKVTKRGQDVALRCDPISGHVSLYWYRQALGQGPEFLTYFNYEAQQDKSGLPNDRFSAERPEGSISTLTIQRTEQRDSAMYRCASRPVAGVDGELFFGEGSRLTVL.

This clonotype turned up a few times. The genes are TRBV5-1 and TRBJ1-1, with D unclear. CDR1 SGHRS and CDR2 YFSETQ come from the germline V gene. The ends were cut back, 5 bases at V and 0 bases at J, with 11 bases in the middle. CDR3 length: 14 residues. The CDR3 DNA reads as TGCGCCAGCAGGGTCGGCGGATTGAACACTGAAGCTTTCTTT. It encodes CASRVGGLNTEAFF.

In its sample, this clonotype was seen many times. The gene calls are TRBV7-6 and TRBJ1-4; no clear D gene. The V end lost 0 bases, the J end lost 8 bases, and 7 bases lay between the germline ends. Looked up from germline, CDR1 is SGHVS and CDR2 is FNYEAQ. The CDR3 loop spans 13 amino acids. The CDR3 DNA follows: TGTGCCAGCAGCTTAGCGCAATGGGAAAAACTGTTTTTT. This sequence encodes CASSLAQWEKLFF.

This clonotype was seen only a few times. The chain carries TRBV19 and TRBJ1-1, with TRBD1 matching over 8 bases. The CDR3 spans 16 residues. V lost 3 bases and J lost 4; bases outside the gene matches: 10. Germline loops: CDR1 LNHDA, CDR2 SQIVND (reference sequence). This CDR3 reads CASSINLGRGLTEAFF. DNA of the CDR3: TGTGCCAGTAGTATTAATCTCGGCAGGGGGCTCACTGAAGCTTTCTTT.

This rearrangement joins TRBV19 to TRBJ1-4; D is unclear. The germline V gene encodes CDR1 LNHDA and CDR2 SQIVND (reference sequence). This CDR3 region has 12 residues. V lost 8 bases and J 4 bases, leaving 8 bases between the germline ends. The CDR3 reads CASGRLNEKLFF. CDR3 nucleotide sequence: TGTGCCAGTGGCAGACTTAATGAAAAACTGTTTTTT. Full variable domain (remainder filled in from reference TRBV19 and TRBJ1-4): DGGITQSPKYLFRKEGQNVTLSCEQNLNHDAMYWYRQDPGQGLRLIYYSQIVNDFQKGDIAEGYSVSREKKESFPLTVTSAQKNPTAFYLCASGRLNEKLFFGSGTQLSVL.

This clonotype was seen a few times. This chain joins TRBV12-3 or TRBV12-4 and TRBJ1-5, with D uncertain. The CDR3 loop spans 14 amino acids. Trimming removed 6 bases at V and 0 bases at J, with 9 bases between. The CDR3 is CASRKTYSNQPQHF. CDR3 DNA sequence: TGTGCCAGCAGGAAAACGTATAGCAATCAGCCCCAGCATTTT.

The V call is TRBV6-2 or TRBV6-3, the J call TRBJ2-2, with D tentatively TRBD1 (6 bases). The CDR3 has 16 amino acids. Germline values: CDR1 MNHEY, CDR2 SVGEGT. Trimming shortened V by 8 bases and J by 4 bases, and 20 bases separated the two germline ends. The CDR3 DNA reads as TGTGCCAGCGACCTCATTGGGACAAGGGGCACCGGGGAGCTGTTTTTT. Translating it yields CASDLIGTRGTGELFF.

J is TRBJ2-1 and V is TRBV12-5; weak D call: TRBD2 (5 bases). V lost 6 bases to trimming and J lost 15 bases, with 18 bases between them. The CDR3 consists of 12 residues. From germline, CDR1 is LGHNT and CDR2 FRNRAP. The CDR3 nucleotides read TGTGCTAGTGGCCGTACTAGGACCTTTGCGTTCTTC. Its translation: CASGRTRTFAFF.

A few counts support this clonotype. The CDR3 region has the DNA TGTGCCAGCAGCGTCGGCTTCACAGATACGCAGTATTTT. Translated: CASSVGFTDTQYF. The chain carries TRBV11-2 and TRBJ2-3; the D is unclear. V lost 5 bases and J 2 bases, leaving 8 bases between the germline ends. The CDR3 extends over 13 amino acids. CDR1 is SGHAT, CDR2 FQNNGV, per germline.

The chain recombines TRBV5-1 with TRBJ1-1; D uncertain. Germline V gene data show CDR1 as SGHRS and CDR2 as YFSETQ. The CDR3 extends over 15 amino acids. Trimming stripped 0 bases from V and 1 base from J, with 10 bases between. In DNA, the CDR3 is TGCGCCAGCAGCTTGGACCGGGCAACGAACACTGAAGCTTTCTTT. The encoded protein is CASSLDRATNTEAFF.

The rearrangement uses TRBV10-3 and TRBJ2-5; 8 nucleotides line up with TRBD2. CDR3 length: 13 amino acids. J lost 4 bases, V lost 4 bases, and 2 bases had no gene match. CDR1 is ENHRY and CDR2 is SYGVKD in the germline V gene. This CDR3 is CAISVGGGETQYF. The CDR3, as DNA: TGTGCCATCAGTGTCGGGGGGGGAGAGACCCAGTACTTC.

This clonotype was seen more than once but under ten times. The chain has TRBV6-6 and TRBJ2-5; TRBD1 matches 10 bases. V shed 6 bases and J 4 bases; nucleotides not matched to a gene: 11. There are 16 residues in the CDR3. The germline V gene encodes CDR1 MNHNY and CDR2 SVGAGI (reference sequence). Here the CDR3 reads CASSPASTGGGETQYF. The CDR3 DNA is TGTGCCAGCAGCCCAGCTTCGACAGGGGGCGGAGAGACCCAGTACTTC.

This clonotype was seen only a few times. The chain carries TRBV7-2 and TRBJ2-2, with D unclear. The ends were cut back, 2 bases at V and 6 bases at J, with 13 bases in the middle. The germline V gene has CDR1 SGHTA and CDR2 FQGNSA. CDR3 length equals 15 residues. Here the CDR3 DNA reads TGTGCCAGCAGCTTATTGGGCAGCCCCGCCGGGGAGCTGTTTTTT. Its translation: CASSLLGSPAGELFF. Together with reference TRBV7-2 and TRBJ2-2, the CDR3 gives the full variable domain: GAGVSQSPSNKVTEKGKDVELRCDPISGHTALYWYRQSLGQGLEFLIYFQGNSAPDKSGLPSDRFSAERTGGSVSTLTIQRTQQEDSAVYLCASSLLGSPAGELFFGEGSRLTVL.

There are a few counts of this clonotype. J is TRBJ2-7 and V is TRBV27, with TRBD2 matching 11 bases. The V gene's germline CDR1 is MNHEY and CDR2 SMNVEV (reference sequence). This CDR3 has 13 residues. Germline trimming cut 2 bases from V and 7 bases from J; bases unmatched to any gene: 1. CDR3 in amino acids: CASSLRLAGEQYF. The CDR3 DNA is TGTGCCAGCAGTTTACGACTAGCGGGAGAGCAGTACTTC.

This clonotype was detected a few times. The chain links TRBV4-1 to TRBJ1-1, with D hard to call. V dropped 1 base and J dropped 1 base, with 10 bases sitting between them. Germline V gives CDR1 MGHRA, CDR2 YSYEKL. The CDR3 spans 15 residues. The CDR3 sequence: CASSQGFQENTEAFF. The DNA of the CDR3 is TGCGCCAGCAGCCAAGGTTTCCAGGAGAACACTGAAGCTTTCTTT.

V usage is TRBV2 and J usage is TRBJ1-1, with 9 bases aligning to TRBD1. Trimming at V came to 6 bases and at J to 6 bases, leaving 5 bases not matched to a gene. The CDR3 spans 13 residues. CDR1 is SNHLY and CDR2 is FYNNEI in the germline V gene. The CDR3: CASSGTGFAEAFF. CDR3 sequence (DNA): TGTGCCAGCAGCGGGACAGGGTTCGCTGAAGCTTTCTTT.

This clonotype was detected only a few times. This chain joins TRBV27 and TRBJ2-1; 8 bases line up with TRBD2. The germline CDR1 and CDR2 sequences are MNHEY and SMNVEV (reference sequence). With 4 bases clipped from V and 1 base from J, the junction kept 6 bases outside the gene matches. The CDR3 is 16 amino acids. CDR3 protein: CASSSHRGGSYNEQFF. The CDR3 nucleotides read TGTGCCAGCAGTTCGCATCGGGGGGGATCCTACAATGAGCAGTTCTTC.

The sample holds a few counts of this clonotype. The rearrangement joins TRBV19 to TRBJ2-4, with TRBD2 as a possible D gene (7 bases). The CDR3 runs to 16 residues. V lost 6 bases to trimming and J lost 3 bases, with 18 bases between them. Germline lookup yields CDR1 LNHDA and CDR2 SQIVND (reference sequence). CDR3 protein: CASSAWGGSDKNIQYF. CDR3 in DNA: TGTGCCAGTAGCGCCTGGGGGGGCAGTGACAAAAACATTCAGTACTTC.

The CDR3 protein is CASSHQPGTGTNGYTF. CDR3 nucleotide sequence: TGCGCCAGCAGCCATCAACCCGGGACAGGGACAAATGGCTACACCTTC. The chain joins TRBV4-1 to TRBJ1-2; 9 positions agree with TRBD1. The ends lost 3 bases at V and 6 bases at J; junction bases unmatched: 11. Looked up from germline, CDR1 is MGHRA and CDR2 is YSYEKL. The CDR3 runs to 16 residues.

This clonotype came up a few times. The V call is TRBV18, the J call TRBJ1-1, with no clear D. Germline V gives CDR1 KGHSH, CDR2 LQKENI. The V and J ends lost 2 bases and 5 bases respectively, with 18 bases between them. The CDR3 loop spans 16 amino acids. The CDR3 coding sequence is TGTGCCAGCTCACCAACCGGTCCAGGAGAGAGGACTGAAGCTTTCTTT. It is translated as CASSPTGPGERTEAFF.

There are many counts of this clonotype. The CDR3 DNA follows: TGTGCCAGCAGGGGTTCACAACTTTCGAGACTAGCGGGGGACCCCACAGATACGCAGTATTTT. It specifies CASRGSQLSRLAGDPTDTQYF. The rearrangement uses TRBV7-8 and TRBJ2-3, with 12 bases lining up with TRBD2. The germline gives CDR1 SGHVS, CDR2 FQNEAQ. V lost 6 bases and J lost 2; bases outside the gene matches: 21. CDR3 length: 21 amino acids.

This clonotype was counted many times. The V call is TRBV7-8, the J call TRBJ1-5, with TRBD1 matching over 7 bases. The germline V gene encodes CDR1 SGHVS and CDR2 FQNEAQ. The CDR3 has 14 amino acids. V was clipped by 3 bases and J by 4 bases; unmatched bases: 3. The CDR3: CASSFDRANQPQHF. CDR3 sequence (DNA): TGTGCCAGCAGCTTTGACAGGGCTAATCAGCCCCAGCATTTT.

This clonotype has at least ten counts. CDR3 in amino acids: CASSLAHGGLRDYNEQFF. CDR3 nucleotides: TGTGCCAGCAGCTTAGCCCACGGAGGGCTACGGGATTACAATGAGCAGTTCTTC. J is TRBJ2-1 and V is TRBV7-4; D perhaps matches TRBD2 (6 bases). Trimming shortened V by 0 bases and J by 4 bases, and 19 bases separated the two germline ends. The CDR3 length is 18 residues. Looked up from germline, CDR1 is SGHVT and CDR2 is SQSDAQ.